This T cell receptor beta chain is drawn from a study of lymphopenia after photon versus proton radiotherapy. This CDR3 has 13 residues. Trimming shortened V by 7 bases and J by 6 bases, and 15 bases separated the two germline ends. Germline V gene data show CDR1 as SNHLY and CDR2 as FYNNEI. Regarding the study as a whole: Oligoclonal CD8+ Temra expansion after nadir drove photon patients' diversity drop. Authors raise, but do not show, better survival with proton therapy. Photon-treated patients lost naive T cells and TCR diversity; proton-treated stayed stable.

Libraries were prepared by immunoSEQ multiplex PCR; TCRdb keeps only in-frame clonotypes and omits some of them. The table shows around 23,000 clones, with 87% occurring only once. A remark on this clone: Its antigen is as yet unknown.

The rearrangement links TRBV2 to TRBJ1-1, with a weak D call TRBD1 (6 bases). The sample in question was peripheral blood, obtained from a patient treated with photon-based radiotherapy. The receptor was derived from a man over 45 with gastric cancer. CDR3 nucleotides: TGTGCCAGCACCCGACAGGCGTCTTCTGAAGCTTTCTTT. Translation: CASTRQASSEAFF.